This T cell receptor beta chain was captured in a study of blood T cell repertoires in COVID-19. For the study at large: The study drew acute and convalescent COVID-19 samples from the United States, Italy and Spain. The analysed material was cDNA or gDNA that came from T cells, B-cell-depleted T cells, or PBMCs.

Profiled with immunoSEQ multiplex PCR; TCRdb holds only in-frame clones, not every one. Of fewer than 300,000 clones in the sample, around 85% were seen once. A Seattle source enrolled patients during active infection and followed them longitudinally. V was pared by 2 bases and J by 5 bases, with 9 bases between. The CDR3 totals 14 residues. Per the germline V gene, CDR1 is SNHLY and CDR2 is FYNNEI. Source material: peripheral blood. The rearrangement uses TRBV2 and TRBJ1-4; no reliable D call. This receptor was identified in a human donor with COVID-19, enrolled during active disease. The donor label of this sample is uncertain. The CDR3: CASSESAQNEKLFF. The CDR3 bases are TGTGCCAGCAGTGAAAGTGCACAGAATGAAAAACTGTTTTTT.